Below, 3 T cell receptor beta chains from the same sample are listed, as sequenced in a study of blood T cells in healthy people across ages. Together with a sample-barcoded 5' primer, a J-beta primer mix was included in a second PCR lasting roughly 6 to 12 cycles. TCRdb reprocessed the 5' RACE reads with MiXCR, giving one entry per CDR3 protein. The sample lists hundreds of thousands of distinct CDR3 sequences, approximately 53% seen once, with around 24% in the top ten. The specimen was blood. These receptors all stem from a man in his forties or fifties in good health.

The rearrangement uses TRBV12-3 or TRBV12-4 and TRBJ2-5; 10 bases line up with TRBD2. The tail of the sequence fits TRBJ2-7 better, so the J call may be wrong. This CDR3 has 17 amino acids. The CDR3 protein is CASSLNPPGLASAEQYF. The CDR3 DNA is TGTGCCAGCAGTTTAAACCCGCCGGGACTAGCGTCTGCCGAGCAGTACTTC.

This chain connects TRBV9 to TRBJ1-2, with D maybe TRBD1 (6 bases). The CDR3 totals 13 residues. Germline CDR1 is SGDLS and CDR2 is YYNGEE. V lost 3 bases, J lost 5 bases, and 11 bases lay in between. In DNA form, the CDR3 reads TGTGCCAGCAGCGATCTCCAGGGGTATGGCTACACCTTC. This codes for CASSDLQGYGYTF.

The J gene is TRBJ2-2, the V gene TRBV9, with TRBD2 matching over 7 bases. The germline V gene has CDR1 SGDLS and CDR2 YYNGEE. V lost 3 bases and J lost 5; bases outside the gene matches: 7. The CDR3 runs 15 residues. In DNA, the CDR3 is TGTGCCAGCAGCGCGGGACTACAAAGAACCGGGGAGCTGTTTTTT. Its protein is CASSAGLQRTGELFF.